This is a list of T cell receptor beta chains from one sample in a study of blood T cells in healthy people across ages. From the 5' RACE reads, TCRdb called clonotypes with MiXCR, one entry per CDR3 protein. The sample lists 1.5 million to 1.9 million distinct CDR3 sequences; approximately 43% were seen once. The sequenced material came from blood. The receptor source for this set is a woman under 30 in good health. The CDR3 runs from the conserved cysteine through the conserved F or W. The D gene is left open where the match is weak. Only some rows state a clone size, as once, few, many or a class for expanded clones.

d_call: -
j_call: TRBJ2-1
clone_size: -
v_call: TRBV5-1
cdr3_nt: TGCGCCAGCAGCTTGGCAACGCCCCGTATCGGTGAGCAGTTCTTC
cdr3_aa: CASSLATPRIGEQFF

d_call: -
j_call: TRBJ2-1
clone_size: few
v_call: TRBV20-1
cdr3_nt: TGCAGTACCTGGGGCGACAGGTCCTACAATGAGCAGTTCTTC
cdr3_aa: CSTWGDRSYNEQFF

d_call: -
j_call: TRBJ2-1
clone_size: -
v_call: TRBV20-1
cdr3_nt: TGCAGTGCTAGAGAGTCCCTAGGTAACAATGAGCAGTTCTTC
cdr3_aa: CSARESLGNNEQFF

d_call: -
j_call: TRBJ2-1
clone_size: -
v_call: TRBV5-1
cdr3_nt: TGCGCCAGCAGCCCCGGGTGGCGGTGTCTTAGCTCCTACAATGAGCAGTTCTTC
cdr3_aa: CASSPGWRCLSSYNEQFF

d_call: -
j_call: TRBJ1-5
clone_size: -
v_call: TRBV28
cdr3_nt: TGTGCCAGCAGTCCTCCTATGGCGGCGTTCGGTCAGCCCCAGCATTTT
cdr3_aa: CASSPPMAAFGQPQHF

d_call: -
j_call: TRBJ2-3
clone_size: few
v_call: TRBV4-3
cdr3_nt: TGCGCCAGCAGCCAAGATCTTCCGGGCCTTAGGGATACGCAGTATTTT
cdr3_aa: CASSQDLPGLRDTQYF

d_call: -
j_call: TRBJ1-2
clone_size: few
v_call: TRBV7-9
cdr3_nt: TGTGCCAGCAGCTTCAACAGGGTATATGACTATGGCTACACCTTC
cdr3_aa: CASSFNRVYDYGYTF

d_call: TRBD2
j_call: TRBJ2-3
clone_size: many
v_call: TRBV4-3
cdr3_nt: TGCGCCAGCAGCCTTGCACGGACTAGAAGCAGCACAGATACGCAGTATTTT
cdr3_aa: CASSLARTRSSTDTQYF

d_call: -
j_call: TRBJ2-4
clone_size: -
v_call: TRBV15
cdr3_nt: TGTGCCACCAGCGGACCCCCCATTAGAGGGGCCAAAAACATTCAGTACTTC
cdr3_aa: CATSGPPIRGAKNIQYF

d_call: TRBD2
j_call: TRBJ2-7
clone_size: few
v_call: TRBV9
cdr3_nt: TGTGCCAGCAGCCCACACTCGGGACTAGCGGCCTACGAGCAGTACTTC
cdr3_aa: CASSPHSGLAAYEQYF

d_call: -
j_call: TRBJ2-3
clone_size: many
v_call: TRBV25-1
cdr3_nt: TGTGCCAGCAGTGAATCTTCAGATACGCAGTATTTT
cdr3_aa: CASSESSDTQYF

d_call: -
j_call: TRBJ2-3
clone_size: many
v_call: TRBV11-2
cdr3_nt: TGTGCCAGCAGCGTTTACAACACAGATACGCAGTATTTT
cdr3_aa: CASSVYNTDTQYF

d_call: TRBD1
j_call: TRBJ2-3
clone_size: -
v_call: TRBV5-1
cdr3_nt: TGCGCCAGCAGCTTGTACGGCAGGGGGCGCGCAGATACGCAGTATTTT
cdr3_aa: CASSLYGRGRADTQYF

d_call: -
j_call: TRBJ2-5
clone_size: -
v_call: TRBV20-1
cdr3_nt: TGCAGTGCTAGAGGGGCCACGGAAGAGACCCAGTACTTC
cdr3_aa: CSARGATEETQYF

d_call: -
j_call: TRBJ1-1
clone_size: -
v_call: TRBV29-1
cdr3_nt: TGCAGCGTTGAAGATCTCGACACTGAAGCTTTCTTT
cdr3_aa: CSVEDLDTEAFF

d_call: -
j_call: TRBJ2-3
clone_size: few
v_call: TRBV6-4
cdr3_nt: TGTGCCAGCAGTGACTCTTTCACAGATACGCAGTATTTT
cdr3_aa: CASSDSFTDTQYF

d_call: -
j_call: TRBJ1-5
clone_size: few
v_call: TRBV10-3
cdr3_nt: TGTGCCATCAGTGACCAGTCGTTCGGCAATCAGCCCCAGCATTTT
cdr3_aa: CAISDQSFGNQPQHF

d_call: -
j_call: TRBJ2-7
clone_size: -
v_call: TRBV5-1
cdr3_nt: TGCGCCAGCAGCTTGAAGTCGGGGTTAGGCTACGAGCAGTACTTC
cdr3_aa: CASSLKSGLGYEQYF

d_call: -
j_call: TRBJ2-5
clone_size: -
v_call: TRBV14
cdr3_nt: TGTGCCAGCAGCCAAGTTCAGGAGACCCAGTACTTC
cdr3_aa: CASSQVQETQYF

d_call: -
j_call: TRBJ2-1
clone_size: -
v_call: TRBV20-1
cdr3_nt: TGCAGTGCCCCAATGGAGGGAACCATCTCCTACGATGAGCAGTTCTTC
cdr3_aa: CSAPMEGTISYDEQFF

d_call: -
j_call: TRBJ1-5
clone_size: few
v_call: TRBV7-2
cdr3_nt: TGTGCCAGCAGCCTTCAAACGGAGGTCAATCAGCCCCAGCATTTT
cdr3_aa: CASSLQTEVNQPQHF

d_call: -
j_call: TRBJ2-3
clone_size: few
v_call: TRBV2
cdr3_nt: TGTGCCAGCAGTGGATGGGGAAGCCCAGATACGCAGTATTTT
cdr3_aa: CASSGWGSPDTQYF

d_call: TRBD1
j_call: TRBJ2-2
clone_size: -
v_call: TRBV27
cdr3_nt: TGTGCCAGCAAACTTCAGGGGGCGAACACCGGGGAGCTGTTTTTT
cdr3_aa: CASKLQGANTGELFF

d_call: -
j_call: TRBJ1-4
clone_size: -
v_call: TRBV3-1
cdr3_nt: TGTGCCAGCAGCCAGGGGAAGGGGTGGAGTGGTGAAAAACTGTTTTTT
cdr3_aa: CASSQGKGWSGEKLFF

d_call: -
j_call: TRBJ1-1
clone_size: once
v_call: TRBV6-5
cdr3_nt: TGTGCCAGCAGTTACTCGATCATCATGAACACTGAAGCTTTCTTT
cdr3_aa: CASSYSIIMNTEAFF

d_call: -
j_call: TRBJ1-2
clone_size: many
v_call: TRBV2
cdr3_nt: TGTGCCAGCGCTATTACCTTTGGGGTCTATGGCTACACCTTC
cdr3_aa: CASAITFGVYGYTF

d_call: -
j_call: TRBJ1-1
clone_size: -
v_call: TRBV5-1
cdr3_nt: TGCGCCAGCACTGGGCAGGGGAACACTGAAGCTTTCTTT
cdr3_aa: CASTGQGNTEAFF

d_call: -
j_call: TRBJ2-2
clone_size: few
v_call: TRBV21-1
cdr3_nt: TGTGCCAGCAGCAAGACGGTCGGGGAGCTGTTTTTT
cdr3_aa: CASSKTVGELFF

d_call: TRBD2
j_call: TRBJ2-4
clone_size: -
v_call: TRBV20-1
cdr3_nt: TGCAGTGCCGTGGGACTAGCGGGAGTGGGGTCCTACAATGAGCAGTACTTC
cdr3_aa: CSAVGLAGVGSYNEQYF

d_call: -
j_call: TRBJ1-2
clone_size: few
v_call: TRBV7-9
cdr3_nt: TGTGCCAGCAGCTCAACCAGGGGCGACTATGGCTACACCTTC
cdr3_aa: CASSSTRGDYGYTF

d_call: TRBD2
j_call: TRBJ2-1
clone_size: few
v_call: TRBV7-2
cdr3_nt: TGTGCCAGCAGCCCTCTAGCGGGCAAATACAATGAGCAGTTCTTC
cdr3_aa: CASSPLAGKYNEQFF

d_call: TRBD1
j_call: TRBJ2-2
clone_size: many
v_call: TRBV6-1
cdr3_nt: TGTGCCATCGGACAGGGGATCACCGGGGAGCTGTTTTTT
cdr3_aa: CAIGQGITGELFF

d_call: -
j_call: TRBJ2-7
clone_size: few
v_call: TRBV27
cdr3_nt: TGTGCCAGCAGTTTTTCAGGGGCCGGGGCAGGCTACGAGCAGTACTTC
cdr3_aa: CASSFSGAGAGYEQYF

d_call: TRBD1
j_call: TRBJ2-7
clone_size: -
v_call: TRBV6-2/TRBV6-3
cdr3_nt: TGTGCCAGCAGCAAGTTAACAGGGGGAAGAGGCGAGCAGTACTTC
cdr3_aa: CASSKLTGGRGEQYF

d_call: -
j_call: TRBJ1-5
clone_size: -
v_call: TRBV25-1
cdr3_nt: TGTGCCAGCAGTGAGTGGGGCGATCAGCCCCAGCATTTT
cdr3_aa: CASSEWGDQPQHF

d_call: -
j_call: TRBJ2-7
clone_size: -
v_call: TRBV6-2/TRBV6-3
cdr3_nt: TGTGCCAGCAGGTCGGGGGGCCCCTACAATGAGCAGTACTTC
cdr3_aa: CASRSGGPYNEQYF

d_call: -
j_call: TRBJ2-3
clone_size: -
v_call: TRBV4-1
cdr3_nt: TGCGCCAGCAGCCAAGAATCCCAGGGTCTGGATACGCAGTATTTT
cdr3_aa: CASSQESQGLDTQYF

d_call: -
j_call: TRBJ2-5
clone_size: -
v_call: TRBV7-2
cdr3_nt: TGTGCCAGCAGCTTTAGTTCCGGGGGAGGCGAGACCCAGTACTTC
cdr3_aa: CASSFSSGGGETQYF

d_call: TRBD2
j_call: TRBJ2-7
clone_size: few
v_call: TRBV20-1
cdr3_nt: TGCAGTGCTGTGACTAGCGGGAGTAACGACGAGCAGTACTTC
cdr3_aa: CSAVTSGSNDEQYF

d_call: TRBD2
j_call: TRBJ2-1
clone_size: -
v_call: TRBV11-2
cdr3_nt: TGTGCCAGCACCCAACTAGCGGGAGTCTACAATGAGCAGTTCTTC
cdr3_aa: CASTQLAGVYNEQFF

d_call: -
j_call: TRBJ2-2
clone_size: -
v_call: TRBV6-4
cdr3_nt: TGTGCCAGCAGTGACGGAATAGGCTCCGGGGAGCTGTTTTTT
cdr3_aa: CASSDGIGSGELFF

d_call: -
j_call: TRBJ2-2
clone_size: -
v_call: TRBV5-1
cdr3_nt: TGCGCCAGCAGCTTGCCGGGGATGTATAACAGGGAGCTGTTTTTT
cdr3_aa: CASSLPGMYNRELFF

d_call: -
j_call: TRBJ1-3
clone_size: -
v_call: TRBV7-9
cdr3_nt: TGTGCCAGCAGCCCCCGGGGGACGGGCACCATATATTTT
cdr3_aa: CASSPRGTGTIYF

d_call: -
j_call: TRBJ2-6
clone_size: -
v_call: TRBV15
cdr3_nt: TGTGCCACCAGCAGAGAGAAGCGTACAAGCTCTGGGGCCAACGTCCTGACTTTC
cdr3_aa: CATSREKRTSSGANVLTF

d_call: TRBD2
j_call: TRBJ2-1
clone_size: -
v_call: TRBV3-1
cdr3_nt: TGTGCCAGCAGCCAAGTAGCGGGGGTGACCTACAATGAGCAGTTCTTC
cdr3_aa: CASSQVAGVTYNEQFF

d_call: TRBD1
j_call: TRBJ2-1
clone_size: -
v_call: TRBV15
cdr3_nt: TGTGCCACCAGCAGCCTGACAGGGACCCATTACAATGAGCAGTTCTTC
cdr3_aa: CATSSLTGTHYNEQFF

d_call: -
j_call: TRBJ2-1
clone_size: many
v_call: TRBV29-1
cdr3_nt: TGCAGCGTTGAACTCGGGAATGAGCAGTTCTTC
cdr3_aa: CSVELGNEQFF

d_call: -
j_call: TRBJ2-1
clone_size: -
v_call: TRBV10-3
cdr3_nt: TGTGCCATCAGTGAAGGGAGAGGTGGGAATGAGCAGTTCTTC
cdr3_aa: CAISEGRGGNEQFF

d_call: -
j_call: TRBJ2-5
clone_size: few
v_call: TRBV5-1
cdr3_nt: TGCGCCAGCGGCCGAGGGCTTTCGGAGACCCAGTACTTC
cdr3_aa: CASGRGLSETQYF

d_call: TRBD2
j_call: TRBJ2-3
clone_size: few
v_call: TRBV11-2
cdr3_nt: TGTGCCAGCAGAATCAGGGGTGGACTAGCGCGAGTCACAGATACGCAGTATTTT
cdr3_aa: CASRIRGGLARVTDTQYF